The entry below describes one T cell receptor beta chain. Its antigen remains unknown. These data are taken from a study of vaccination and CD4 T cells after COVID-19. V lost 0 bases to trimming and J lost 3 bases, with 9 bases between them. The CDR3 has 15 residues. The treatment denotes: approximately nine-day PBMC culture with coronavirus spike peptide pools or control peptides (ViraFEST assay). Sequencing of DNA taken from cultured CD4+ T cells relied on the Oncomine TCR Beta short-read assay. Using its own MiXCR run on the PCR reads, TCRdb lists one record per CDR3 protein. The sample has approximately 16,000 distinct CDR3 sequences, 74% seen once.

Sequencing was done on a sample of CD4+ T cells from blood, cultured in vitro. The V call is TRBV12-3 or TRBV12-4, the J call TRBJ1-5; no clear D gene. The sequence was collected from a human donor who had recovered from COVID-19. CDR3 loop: CASSLAGSYNQPQHF. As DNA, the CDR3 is TGTGCCAGCAGTTTAGCGGGGAGCTACAATCAGCCCCAGCATTTT.